These 31 T cell receptor beta chains share one sample of origin, sequenced in a study of T cell repertoires in ileal Crohn's disease. TCRdb's table, derived via immunoSEQ multiplex PCR, lists solely in-frame clones and lacks some. The sample includes about 3,900 clones, less than 85% of them seen just once. Time point of the sample: neoterminal ileum biopsy at postoperative endoscopy, about 6 months after surgery. The sample consisted of ileal tissue. Receptor source: an adult with Crohn's disease.

This sequence joins TRBV9 and TRBJ1-1, with TRBD1 as a possible D gene (5 bases). The V end lost 3 bases, the J end lost 6 bases, and 21 bases lay between the germline ends. CDR3 length equals 16 residues. Germline V CDR1 and CDR2: SGDLS, YYNGEE. The CDR3 protein is CASSAFRDRGFPEAFF. Here the CDR3 DNA reads TGTGCCAGCAGCGCGTTCCGAGACCGGGGGTTCCCTGAAGCTTTCTTT.

V and J are TRBV19 and TRBJ2-3; no clear D gene. Per the germline V gene, CDR1 is LNHDA and CDR2 is SQIVND (reference sequence). The CDR3 has 13 residues. V lost 6 bases and J 1 base, leaving 8 bases between the germline ends. In DNA form, the CDR3 reads TGTGCCAGTAGAACAGAAGGCACAGATACGCAGTATTTT. Its protein is CASRTEGTDTQYF.

J is TRBJ2-3 and V is TRBV12-5; 12 bases fit TRBD2. The CDR3 is 17 amino acids. Germline V gene sequence: CDR1 LGHNT, CDR2 FRNRAP. After removal of 4 bases from V and 0 bases from J, the junction contained 5 bases not matched to a gene. The CDR3 loop reads CASGSGLAGSSTDTQYF. The CDR3 DNA sequence: TGTGCTAGTGGTTCCGGACTAGCGGGGTCAAGCACAGATACGCAGTATTTT.

The gene calls are TRBV6-6 and TRBJ2-7; D unresolved. The V end was cut by 2 bases, the J end by 6 bases, with 8 bases between. The CDR3 consists of 12 residues. Germline assignment: CDR1 MNHNY and CDR2 SVGAGI (reference sequence). The CDR3 spells CASSYRSGEQYF. The DNA for the CDR3 is TGTGCCAGCAGTTACCGGTCGGGCGAGCAGTACTTC.

This chain links TRBV29-1 with TRBJ2-5; 7 bases match TRBD2. The J call may be wrong; the DNA end is better matched by TRBJ2-7. The length of the CDR3 is 13 residues. The V gene's germline CDR1 is SQVTM and CDR2 ANQGSEA. The CDR3 DNA is TGCAGCGCCGAAACCCAGGGAGGGTACGAGCAGTACTTC. It specifies CSAETQGGYEQYF.

This clone was seen more than once but under ten times. This chain links TRBV15 with TRBJ2-3; TRBD2 matches at 8 bases. This CDR3 is built from 16 residues. Germline V gives CDR1 LNHNV, CDR2 YYDKDF (reference sequence). J lost 2 bases, V lost 5 bases, and 9 bases had no gene match. The CDR3 region has the DNA TGTGCCACCAGCGGATCGGCGGGGGGATTCACAGATACGCAGTATTTT. This gives the protein CATSGSAGGFTDTQYF.

This sequence joins TRBV6-5 and TRBJ1-1; 9 nucleotides match TRBD1. In germline, CDR1 is MNHEY, CDR2 SVGAGI. The CDR3 consists of 15 residues. V lost 8 bases, J lost 3 bases, and 10 bases stayed unmatched. CDR3 DNA sequence: TGTGCCAGCCGGTGGACAGGGGATGGCTACACTGAAGCTTTCTTT. It translates to CASRWTGDGYTEAFF.

The chain combines TRBV28 with TRBJ2-3; TRBD1 matches 12 bases. The germline V gene has CDR1 MDHEN and CDR2 SYDVKM. V lost 0 bases and J lost 5; bases outside the gene matches: 3. This CDR3 contains 16 residues. The CDR3 sequence is CASSLWGQGAGDTQYF. CDR3 nucleotide sequence: TGTGCCAGCAGTTTATGGGGACAGGGGGCGGGAGATACGCAGTATTTT.

The chain joins TRBV7-9 to TRBJ1-4; tentatively, D is TRBD1 (5 bases). Germline CDR1 and CDR2: SEHNR and FQNEAQ (reference sequence). This CDR3 region has 17 residues. V dropped 2 bases and J dropped 0 bases, with 13 bases sitting between them. Written as DNA, the CDR3 is TGTGCCAGCAGCTTACCCTGGGAAGGGGCAACTAATGAAAAACTGTTTTTT. It codes for CASSLPWEGATNEKLFF.

The rearrangement uses TRBV5-1 and TRBJ1-2, with TRBD1 identical over 8 bases. Germline trimming cut 0 bases from V and 6 bases from J; bases unmatched to any gene: 13. The CDR3 covers 17 residues. Germline V gene sequence: CDR1 SGHRS, CDR2 YFSETQ. CDR3: CASSLGRYLDRADGYTF. CDR3 nucleotide sequence: TGCGCCAGCAGCTTGGGACGATATCTGGACAGGGCGGATGGCTACACCTTC.

The chain carries TRBV7-2 and TRBJ2-1; no definite D call. Germline V gene lookup returns CDR1 SGHTA and CDR2 FQGNSA. CDR3 size: 14 residues. V shed 9 bases and J shed 5 bases, with 17 bases lying between them. The CDR3 is CASTRPWRDNEQFF. In DNA, the CDR3 is TGTGCCAGTACGAGGCCCTGGAGAGACAATGAGCAGTTCTTC.

The chain couples TRBV7-9 to TRBJ2-7, with 8 bases identical to TRBD1. The germline gives CDR1 SEHNR, CDR2 FQNEAQ (reference sequence). The CDR3 runs 16 residues. The J segment lost 1 base and the V segment lost 5 bases, leaving 10 bases of the junction unmatched. The CDR3 DNA is TGTGCCAGCAGCGTGACGACAGGGGACATGTCCTACGAGCAGTACTTC. As protein: CASSVTTGDMSYEQYF.

V usage is TRBV9 and J usage is TRBJ2-7, with 8 bases matching TRBD1. With V trimmed by 4 bases and J by 6 bases, 3 bases remained unmatched. CDR1 and CDR2 (germline): SGDLS, YYNGEE. This CDR3 is built from 12 residues. The CDR3 protein is CASSLQGGEQYF. DNA for the CDR3: TGTGCCAGCAGCTTACAGGGGGGCGAGCAGTACTTC.

The CDR3 loop reads CASSLIFTNQETQYF. For the CDR3, the DNA is TGTGCCAGCAGCTTAATCTTTACTAACCAAGAGACCCAGTACTTC. The gene calls are TRBV7-6 and TRBJ2-5; D unclear. Germline V gives CDR1 SGHVS, CDR2 FNYEAQ. The CDR3 extends over 15 amino acids. Trimming cost V 2 bases and J 0 bases, with 10 bases left between them.

The rearrangement uses TRBV9 and TRBJ1-1, with D maybe TRBD1 (6 bases). CDR1 is SGDLS, CDR2 YYNGEE, per germline. This CDR3 is built from 13 residues. V was shortened by 2 bases and J by 4 bases, with 9 bases between the two germline ends. The DNA of the CDR3 is TGTGCCAGCAGCGTGCAGGGGTCCACTGAAGCTTTCTTT. This translates into CASSVQGSTEAFF.

The V and J genes are TRBV15 and TRBJ2-2; a weak D match, TRBD1 (6 bases). The length of the CDR3 is 15 residues. Germline V lookup: CDR1 LNHNV, CDR2 YYDKDF (reference sequence). The ends were cut back, 5 bases at V and 0 bases at J, with 10 bases in the middle. The CDR3 sequence is CATSGSGANTGELFF. CDR3 bases: TGTGCCACCAGCGGCTCAGGGGCGAACACCGGGGAGCTGTTTTTT.

The chain combines TRBV2 with TRBJ1-1, with 9 bases lining up with TRBD1. Trimming removed 4 bases from V and 6 bases from J; junction bases left unmatched: 3. CDR3 length equals 13 residues. Germline V gene sequence: CDR1 SNHLY, CDR2 FYNNEI. The CDR3 protein is CASSADRGAEAFF. CDR3 DNA sequence: TGTGCCAGCAGTGCGGACAGGGGTGCTGAAGCTTTCTTT. The full variable domain, with the rest looked up from reference TRBV2 and TRBJ1-1, is EPEVTQTPSHQVTQMGQEVILRCVPISNHLYFYWYRQILGQKVEFLVSFYNNEISEKSEIFDDQFSVERPDGSNFTLKIRSTKLEDSAMYFCASSADRGAEAFFGQGTRLTVV.

There are a few counts of this clone. J is TRBJ2-7 and V is TRBV30; D uncertain. This CDR3 is 12 amino acids long. V was pared by 5 bases and J by 4 bases, with 12 bases between. Germline CDR1 and CDR2: GTSNPN and SVGIG (reference sequence). The CDR3 coding sequence is TGTGCCTGGTCCCTTTCCCGGTACGAGCAGTACTTC. Protein: CAWSLSRYEQYF.

The V call is TRBV5-1, the J call TRBJ1-1, with D possibly being TRBD1 (6 bases). This CDR3 comprises 14 residues. V dropped 4 bases and J dropped 3 bases, with 13 bases sitting between them. CDR1 and CDR2 (germline): SGHRS, YFSETQ. The CDR3 loop is CASSLQGDDTEAFF. The CDR3 DNA reads as TGCGCCAGCAGCCTACAGGGTGATGACACTGAAGCTTTCTTT.

The chain combines TRBV18 with TRBJ2-2, with 8 nucleotides matching TRBD1. The CDR3 covers 15 residues. CDR1 KGHSH and CDR2 LQKENI come from the germline V gene. After removal of 6 bases from V and 1 base from J, the junction contained 4 bases not matched to a gene. CDR3 in amino acids: CASSPGQGNTGELFF. As DNA, the CDR3 is TGTGCCAGCTCTCCAGGACAGGGGAACACCGGGGAGCTGTTTTTT.

The chain has TRBV11-3 and TRBJ2-3; no reliable D call. Trimming cost V 4 bases and J 4 bases, with 18 bases left between them. CDR1 and CDR2 (germline): SGHNT, YENEEA. This CDR3 region has 16 residues. The DNA of the CDR3 is TGTGCCAGCAGCTCCGCACCCAGAAATCCCCCAGATACGCAGTATTTT. This gives the protein CASSSAPRNPPDTQYF.

This clone is a singleton in its sample. The chain employs TRBV4-1 and TRBJ1-6; D possibly corresponds to TRBD1 (6 bases). V was cut by 0 bases and J by 10 bases, with 16 bases left in between. From germline, CDR1 is MGHRA and CDR2 YSYEKL. The CDR3 is made up of 16 amino acids. Here the CDR3 DNA reads TGCGCCAGCAGCCAAGATCAACAGGGCCGTTACTCACCCCTCCACTTT. The encoded protein is CASSQDQQGRYSPLHF.

The rearrangement joins TRBV21-1 to TRBJ2-7; the table's D gene call, TRBD1, was not cross checked with the DNA. TRBV21-1 is a known pseudogene. This CDR3 region has 17 residues. CDR3 amino acids: CASSAFQGEVLSYEQYF. CDR3 nucleotides: TGTGCCAGCAGCGCGTTCCAGGGGGAGGTCCTGTCCTACGAGCAGTACTTC.

The rearrangement links TRBV7-2 to TRBJ1-2; TRBD1 matches at 8 bases. V shed 2 bases and J 8 bases; nucleotides not matched to a gene: 10. The CDR3 loop spans 15 amino acids. Germline lookup yields CDR1 SGHTA and CDR2 FQGNSA. CDR3 coding DNA: TGTGCCAGCAGCTTACAGGGGCAGGGGGCGAGAGGCTACACCTTC. Its translation is CASSLQGQGARGYTF. The full variable domain, completed using reference TRBV7-2 and TRBJ1-2, is GAGVSQSPSNKVTEKGKDVELRCDPISGHTALYWYRQSLGQGLEFLIYFQGNSAPDKSGLPSDRFSAERTGGSVSTLTIQRTQQEDSAVYLCASSLQGQGARGYTFGSGTRLTVV.

The chain recombines TRBV4-3 with TRBJ2-7, with D uncertain. Germline V gene sequence: CDR1 LGHNA, CDR2 YSLEER. Trimming pared 1 base from V and 4 bases from J, leaving 14 bases between. This CDR3 has 15 residues. CDR3 region: CASSQAVGLGYEQYF. The CDR3, as DNA: TGCGCCAGCAGCCAAGCGGTGGGCCTTGGATACGAGCAGTACTTC.

The CDR3 DNA follows: TGTGCCAGCAGCCCTTTTAGCGGGGGGGCCTACGAGCAGTACTTC. Residues: CASSPFSGGAYEQYF. V usage is TRBV4-2 and J usage is TRBJ2-7; 11 positions match TRBD2. The CDR3 loop spans 15 amino acids. V trimming: 4 bases; J trimming: 2 bases; junction bases outside the gene matches: 4. Germline V gene data show CDR1 as LGHNA and CDR2 as YNFKEQ.

The J gene is TRBJ1-5, the V gene TRBV6-5; TRBD1 matches 9 bases. The length of the CDR3 is 14 residues. In germline, CDR1 is MNHEY, CDR2 SVGAGI. J was trimmed by 2 bases and V by 6 bases; bases with no gene match: 2. The CDR3 sequence: CASSRTGGNQPQHF. The CDR3 DNA follows: TGTGCCAGCAGCCGGACAGGGGGCAATCAGCCCCAGCATTTT.

The V and J genes are TRBV5-1 and TRBJ1-1; D is ambiguous. Germline assignment: CDR1 SGHRS and CDR2 YFSETQ. With 4 bases removed from V and 3 bases from J, the gap between germline ends came to 13 bases. The CDR3 has 14 residues. The CDR3 loop is CASSPQGVDTEAFF. The CDR3 region has the DNA TGCGCCAGCAGCCCACAAGGAGTGGACACTGAAGCTTTCTTT.

The DNA of the CDR3 is TGTGCCAGCAGCTTAAATGAGGGGGCGCGGTATTCTTCCGAGCAGTACTTC. This sequence encodes CASSLNEGARYSSEQYF. The V gene is TRBV7-3, the J gene TRBJ2-7; TRBD1 aligns across 7 bases. V gave up 1 base and J gave up 6 bases; unmatched junction bases: 15. CDR1 is SGHTA, CDR2 FQGTGA, per germline. CDR3 size: 17 residues.

The chain uses TRBV7-9 and TRBJ1-2; TRBD1 agrees at 7 bases. CDR1 is SEHNR and CDR2 is FQNEAQ in the germline V gene (reference sequence). With 3 bases clipped from V and 5 bases from J, the junction kept 12 bases outside the gene matches. The CDR3 is made up of 16 amino acids. In DNA form, the CDR3 reads TGTGCCAGCAGCTTCTCCGGGACAGCACTTTATTATGGCTACACCTTC. Its protein product is CASSFSGTALYYGYTF.

This sequence joins TRBV27 and TRBJ2-1; weak D call: TRBD1 (6 bases). CDR1 is MNHEY and CDR2 is SMNVEV in the germline V gene (reference sequence). The V end lost 0 bases, the J end lost 4 bases, and 10 bases lay between the germline ends. The CDR3 is 15 residues long. The CDR3 is CASSLSRGGYNEQFF. The CDR3 DNA is TGTGCCAGCAGTTTATCGAGAGGGGGATACAATGAGCAGTTCTTC.